These 26 T cell receptor beta chains originate from one sample sequenced in a study of T-cell memory formation after mild COVID-19. MiXCR, applied by TCRdb to the 5' RACE reads, yields one record per CDR3 protein. Of approximately 300,000 distinct CDR3 sequences listed, 19% were seen once; the top ten hold around a fifth. What was sequenced was PBMCs or a T cell subset sorted from them (not recorded which). The receptors stem from a man aged 18 to 29 who had mild COVID-19 (a few samples of this study predate the infection). Cell type and time point are not known.

This clonotype was observed once. The chain is built from TRBV20-1 and TRBJ1-5; TRBD1 matches 7 bases. The CDR3 has 13 amino acids. V lost 5 bases, J lost 4 bases, and 5 bases stayed unmatched. Germline assignment: CDR1 DFQATT and CDR2 SNEGSKA (reference sequence). The CDR3 is CSAHRDRNQPQHF. The CDR3 DNA is TGCAGTGCTCACCGGGACAGAAATCAGCCCCAGCATTTT.

The V and J genes are TRBV19 and TRBJ2-3, with 11 bases fitting TRBD2. V was clipped by 5 bases and J by 0 bases; unmatched bases: 7. Germline V CDR1 and CDR2: LNHDA, SQIVND (reference sequence). The CDR3 is 17 amino acids. The CDR3 loop reads CASSVAGTSGSTDTQYF. The CDR3 DNA reads as TGTGCCAGTAGTGTCGCCGGGACTAGCGGTAGCACAGATACGCAGTATTTT.

The rearrangement joins TRBV3-1 to TRBJ2-7; a possible D gene is TRBD1 (5 bases). Germline V gene lookup returns CDR1 LGHDT and CDR2 YNNKEL (reference sequence). Trimming pared 1 base from V and 2 bases from J, leaving 9 bases between. The CDR3 runs 14 residues. The CDR3 nucleotides read TGTGCCAGCAGCCAAGTCCCAGGGCCCTACGAGCAGTACTTC. It specifies CASSQVPGPYEQYF.

This chain joins TRBV18 and TRBJ1-1; D remains unclear. Germline V gene lookup returns CDR1 KGHSH and CDR2 LQKENI. The CDR3 runs 13 residues. Trimming stripped 3 bases from V and 1 base from J, with 6 bases between. The CDR3 protein is CASSPQANTEAFF. CDR3 DNA: TGTGCCAGCTCACCTCAGGCGAACACTGAAGCTTTCTTT.

This clonotype was counted at least ten times. This chain connects TRBV11-2 to TRBJ1-2; D perhaps matches TRBD1 (6 bases). The CDR3 is 14 amino acids. Trimming took off 1 base at V and 7 bases at J, with 13 bases between the two ends. Germline assignment: CDR1 SGHAT and CDR2 FQNNGV. CDR3 DNA: TGTGCCAGCAGCTTAGTCCCAGGGGATGGTGGCTACACCTTC. This encodes CASSLVPGDGGYTF.

CDR3 amino acids: CASSLWDRSPAQYF. The CDR3 nucleotides are TGTGCCAGCAGCTTGTGGGACAGGAGTCCCGCGCAGTATTTT. The chain combines TRBV5-6 with TRBJ2-3; 8 bases align to TRBD1. Looked up from germline, CDR1 is SGHDT and CDR2 is YYEEEE. This CDR3 contains 14 residues. V lost 1 base to trimming and J lost 10 bases; unmatched junction nucleotides: 8.

The V and J genes are TRBV29-1 and TRBJ2-1; a weak D match, TRBD2 (6 bases). There are 10 residues in the CDR3. Trimming took 5 bases from V and 7 from J, leaving 6 bases between them. Germline CDR1 is SQVTM and CDR2 is ANQGSEA. CDR3 DNA sequence: TGCAGCGTTCGGGGGAATGAGCAGTTCTTC. As protein: CSVRGNEQFF.

The chain links TRBV20-1 to TRBJ1-1; D gene uncertain. The CDR3 consists of 10 residues. V shed 5 bases and J shed 11 bases, with 12 bases lying between them. Looked up from germline, CDR1 is DFQATT and CDR2 is SNEGSKA (reference sequence). The chain's CDR3 is CSAGDGEAFF. CDR3 DNA sequence: TGCAGTGCTGGTGACGGTGAGGCTTTCTTT.

This clonotype was recorded at least ten times. The V and J genes are TRBV3-1 and TRBJ2-5; D gene uncertain. This CDR3 is built from 12 residues. Germline V gene data show CDR1 as LGHDT and CDR2 as YNNKEL (reference sequence). V lost 1 base to trimming and J lost 5 bases, with 5 bases between them. Written as DNA, the CDR3 is TGTGCCAGCAGCCAAGTCAGGGAGACCCAGTACTTC. Residues: CASSQVRETQYF.

This clonotype was counted a few times. The chain combines TRBV4-1 with TRBJ2-3; no clear D. Deletions cut 4 bases from V and 2 bases from J, with 13 bases between. Germline V CDR1 and CDR2: MGHRA, YSYEKL. The CDR3 is 15 amino acids. Written as DNA, the CDR3 is TGCGCCAGCAGCCCACTCCCCCACAACACAGATACGCAGTATTTT. Translated, it gives CASSPLPHNTDTQYF.

This clonotype was observed a few times. The V call is TRBV6-5, the J call TRBJ2-1; D is undetermined. Germline loops: CDR1 MNHEY, CDR2 SVGAGI. The CDR3 runs to 12 residues. Trimming took off 6 bases at V and 10 bases at J, with 13 bases between the two ends. The CDR3 region is CASSFTKGEQFF. The DNA of the CDR3 is TGTGCCAGCAGCTTTACTAAGGGAGAGCAGTTCTTC.

The CDR3 protein is CATSRAGGTETQYF. Here the CDR3 DNA reads TGTGCCACCAGCAGAGCGGGAGGGACGGAGACCCAGTACTTC. The rearrangement links TRBV15 to TRBJ2-5, with 8 bases matching TRBD2. This CDR3 has 14 residues. Germline V lookup: CDR1 LNHNV, CDR2 YYDKDF (reference sequence). Trimming took 1 base from V and 5 from J; bases not matched to a gene: 3.

The V and J genes are TRBV18 and TRBJ1-1; D ambiguous. This CDR3 comprises 13 residues. The V and J ends lost 4 bases and 2 bases respectively, with 8 bases between them. Germline loops: CDR1 KGHSH, CDR2 LQKENI. Here the CDR3 reads CASSRISNTEAFF. In DNA form, the CDR3 reads TGTGCCAGCTCACGAATAAGTAACACTGAAGCTTTCTTT.

The chain combines TRBV5-6 with TRBJ1-4; D might be TRBD1 (5 bases). The V gene's germline CDR1 is SGHDT and CDR2 YYEEEE. Trimming removed 4 bases from V and 6 bases from J, with 13 bases in between. The CDR3 loop spans 14 amino acids. The CDR3 loop is CASSHRSPYEKLFF. CDR3 coding DNA: TGTGCCAGCAGCCACAGGTCACCCTATGAAAAACTGTTTTTT.

This chain joins TRBV20-1 and TRBJ2-2; D unclear. This CDR3 spans 13 amino acids. Between the trimmed V and J ends, which lost 6 bases and 1 base, there was a span of 9 bases. The germline gives CDR1 DFQATT, CDR2 SNEGSKA (reference sequence). This chain's CDR3 is CSASLRNTGELFF. The CDR3 DNA reads TGCAGTGCAAGCCTCCGGAACACCGGGGAGCTGTTTTTT.

The chain links TRBV6-5 to TRBJ2-1; D gene uncertain. CDR1 and CDR2 (germline): MNHEY, SVGAGI. Between the trimmed V and J ends, which lost 6 bases and 11 bases, there was a span of 14 bases. This CDR3 is 12 amino acids long. The CDR3 region has the DNA TGTGCCAGCAGAGCTAATCGGGCACAGCAGTTCTTC. It yields the protein CASRANRAQQFF.

This chain joins TRBV7-2 and TRBJ2-5, with D uncertain. CDR3 length: 13 amino acids. V lost 3 bases to trimming and J lost 2 bases, with 7 bases between them. Per the germline V gene, CDR1 is SGHTA and CDR2 is FQGNSA. In DNA, the CDR3 is TGTGCCAGCAGCTTCACTTTGCAAGAGACCCAGTACTTC. Its protein is CASSFTLQETQYF.

This clonotype showed up many times. V usage is TRBV5-5 and J usage is TRBJ1-6; TRBD1 is a possible D gene (5 bases). The V and J ends lost 4 bases and 8 bases respectively, with 13 bases between them. The CDR3 is made up of 14 amino acids. CDR1 and CDR2 (germline): SGHKS, YYEKEE (reference sequence). CDR3 coding DNA: TGTGCCAGCAGCCCCGGGACCTGGGATTCACCCCTCCACTTT. This codes for CASSPGTWDSPLHF.

This clonotype was counted only a few times. The chain couples TRBV6-5 to TRBJ1-2; 7 bases are shared with TRBD1. V gave up 2 bases and J gave up 5 bases; unmatched junction bases: 17. The germline V gene encodes CDR1 MNHEY and CDR2 SVGAGI. CDR3 size: 18 residues. The CDR3 sequence is CASSYLSGTALSGYGYTF. CDR3 bases: TGTGCCAGCAGTTACCTCTCCGGGACAGCACTCAGTGGGTATGGCTACACCTTC.

This CDR3 reads CASSWTGGGYTF. The CDR3 region has the DNA TGTGCCAGCAGTTGGACAGGGGGTGGCTACACCTTC. J is TRBJ1-2 and V is TRBV12-3 or TRBV12-4; 10 bases map to TRBD1. This CDR3 is built from 12 residues. Trimming cost V 4 bases and J 7 bases; bases outside gene matches: 0.

This clonotype appeared a few times. This chain connects TRBV7-9 to TRBJ2-1, with D possibly being TRBD2 (6 bases). CDR1 and CDR2 from the germline V gene are SEHNR and FQNEAQ (reference sequence). The CDR3 covers 16 residues. Trimming removed 5 bases at V and 8 bases at J, with 22 bases between. The CDR3 bases are TGTGCCAGCAGCCTCCCCACCGGGACTCCTGGCGATGAGCAGTTCTTC. This gives the protein CASSLPTGTPGDEQFF.

In its sample, this clonotype was seen a few times. The chain uses TRBV5-1 and TRBJ2-1; 7 nucleotides match TRBD1. The junction had 13 bases not matched to a gene; V was cut back by 1 base and J by 9 bases. This CDR3 spans 16 amino acids. Germline values: CDR1 SGHRS, CDR2 YFSETQ. The CDR3 coding sequence is TGCGCCAGCAGCTTGTTATACAGGGGAGAGGATGGTGAGCAGTTCTTC. Its translation: CASSLLYRGEDGEQFF.

The genes are TRBV18 and TRBJ1-1, with TRBD1 matching 11 bases. The CDR3 contains 15 residues. The V gene's germline CDR1 is KGHSH and CDR2 LQKENI. Trimming removed 6 bases from V and 6 bases from J; junction bases left unmatched: 9. The CDR3 nucleotides read TGTGCCAGCTCCCCATGGACAGGGGGCAGGGCTGAAGCTTTCTTT. This sequence encodes CASSPWTGGRAEAFF. The variable domain in full, completed from reference TRBV18 and TRBJ1-1, reads NAGVMQNPRHLVRRRGQEARLRCSPMKGHSHVYWYRQLPEEGLKFMVYLQKENIIDESGMPKERFSAEFPKEGPSILRIQQVVRGDSAAYFCASSPWTGGRAEAFFGQGTRLTVV.

The chain combines TRBV15 with TRBJ2-7; 9 nucleotides agree with TRBD1. The CDR3 contains 17 residues. Trimming cost V 3 bases and J 4 bases; bases outside gene matches: 13. Germline loops: CDR1 LNHNV, CDR2 YYDKDF (reference sequence). The CDR3 region has the DNA TGTGCCACCAGCAGTCCCGGGACAGGGAACTCGGGATACGAGCAGTACTTC. Amino acid sequence: CATSSPGTGNSGYEQYF.

The chain combines TRBV12-3 or TRBV12-4 with TRBJ1-2, with D uncertain. Trimming cost V 6 bases and J 0 bases, with 8 bases left between them. CDR3 length: 13 amino acids. The CDR3 spells CASRPGSNYGYTF. The DNA for the CDR3 is TGTGCCAGCAGACCGGGATCTAACTATGGCTACACCTTC.

In its sample, this clonotype was seen a few times. Written as DNA, the CDR3 is TGCGCCAGCAGCATGGACACCGACACTGAAGCTTTCTTT. As protein: CASSMDTDTEAFF. This chain joins TRBV5-1 and TRBJ1-1, with D perhaps TRBD1 (5 bases). Germline V gives CDR1 SGHRS, CDR2 YFSETQ. CDR3 size: 13 residues. V shed 4 bases and J shed 3 bases, with 10 bases lying between them. The whole variable domain, remainder taken from reference TRBV5-1 and TRBJ1-1, is KAGVTQTPRYLIKTRGQQVTLSCSPISGHRSVSWYQQTPGQGLQFLFEYFSETQRNKGNFPGRFSGRQFSNSRSEMNVSTLELGDSALYLCASSMDTDTEAFFGQGTRLTVV.